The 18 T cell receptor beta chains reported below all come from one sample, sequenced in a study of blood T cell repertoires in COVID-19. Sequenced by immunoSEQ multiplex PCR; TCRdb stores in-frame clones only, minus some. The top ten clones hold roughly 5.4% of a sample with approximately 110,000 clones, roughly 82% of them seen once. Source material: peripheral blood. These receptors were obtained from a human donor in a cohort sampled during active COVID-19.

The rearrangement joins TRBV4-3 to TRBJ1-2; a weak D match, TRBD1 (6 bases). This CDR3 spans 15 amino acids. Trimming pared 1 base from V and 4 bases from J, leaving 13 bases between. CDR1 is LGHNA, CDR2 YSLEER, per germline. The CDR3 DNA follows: TGCGCCAGCAGCCAAGGGGTTGGGGGCACCTATGGCTACACCTTC. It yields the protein CASSQGVGGTYGYTF.

The CDR3 coding sequence is TGTGCCAGCAGTTACTGGGGGCTAGGCACCGGGGAGCTGTTTTTT. Amino acids: CASSYWGLGTGELFF. J is TRBJ2-2 and V is TRBV6-2 or TRBV6-3, with TRBD1 as a possible D gene (6 bases). Germline values: CDR1 MNHEY, CDR2 SVGEGT. Trimming removed 1 base at V and 4 bases at J, with 10 bases between. This CDR3 spans 15 amino acids.

The CDR3 bases are TGTGCCAGCAGCTCCCAGCGGGCTATCAATGAGCAGTTCTTC. Its protein is CASSSQRAINEQFF. The V call is TRBV11-2, the J call TRBJ2-1, with a tentative D call TRBD2 (6 bases). The CDR3 runs 14 residues. The ends were cut back, 4 bases at V and 6 bases at J, with 13 bases in the middle. Germline loops: CDR1 SGHAT, CDR2 FQNNGV.

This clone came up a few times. The CDR3 DNA reads TGTGCCAGCAGTTTAATCCCGACAGGGGTCTACGAGCAGTACTTC. Protein sequence: CASSLIPTGVYEQYF. This chain uses TRBV27 with TRBJ2-7, with 8 positions matching TRBD1. The CDR3 contains 15 residues. Germline-derived CDR1 and CDR2 are MNHEY and SMNVEV (reference sequence). The J segment lost 3 bases and the V segment lost 2 bases, leaving 6 bases of the junction unmatched.

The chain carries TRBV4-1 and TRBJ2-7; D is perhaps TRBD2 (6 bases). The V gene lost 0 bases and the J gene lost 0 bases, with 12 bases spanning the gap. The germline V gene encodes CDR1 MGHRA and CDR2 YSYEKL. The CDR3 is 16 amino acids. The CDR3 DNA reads TGCGCCAGCAGCCAAGATGAAGGGGAGGTCTCCTACGAGCAGTACTTC. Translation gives CASSQDEGEVSYEQYF.

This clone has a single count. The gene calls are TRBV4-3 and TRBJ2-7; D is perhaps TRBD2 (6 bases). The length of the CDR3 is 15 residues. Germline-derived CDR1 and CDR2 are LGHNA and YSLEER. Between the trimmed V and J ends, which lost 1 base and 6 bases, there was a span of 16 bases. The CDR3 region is CASSQGHGTGREQYF. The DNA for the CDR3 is TGCGCCAGCAGCCAAGGCCACGGGACTGGTCGCGAGCAGTACTTC.

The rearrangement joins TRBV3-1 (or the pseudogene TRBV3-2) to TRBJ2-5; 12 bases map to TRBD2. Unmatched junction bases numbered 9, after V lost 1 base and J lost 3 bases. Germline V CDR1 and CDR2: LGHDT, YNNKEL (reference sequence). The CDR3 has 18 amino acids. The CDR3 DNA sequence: TGTGCCAGCAGCCAAGTCCTAGCGGGAGGGGAAAGGGAAGAGACCCAGTACTTC. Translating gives CASSQVLAGGEREETQYF.

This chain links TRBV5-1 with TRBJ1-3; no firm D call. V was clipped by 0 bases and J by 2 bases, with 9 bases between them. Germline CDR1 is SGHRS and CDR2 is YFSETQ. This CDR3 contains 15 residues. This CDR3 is CASSLGGGAGNTIYF. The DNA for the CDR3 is TGCGCCAGCAGCTTGGGAGGAGGCGCTGGAAACACCATATATTTT. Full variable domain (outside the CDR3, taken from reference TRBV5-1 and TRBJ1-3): KAGVTQTPRYLIKTRGQQVTLSCSPISGHRSVSWYQQTPGQGLQFLFEYFSETQRNKGNFPGRFSGRQFSNSRSEMNVSTLELGDSALYLCASSLGGGAGNTIYFGEGSWLTVV.

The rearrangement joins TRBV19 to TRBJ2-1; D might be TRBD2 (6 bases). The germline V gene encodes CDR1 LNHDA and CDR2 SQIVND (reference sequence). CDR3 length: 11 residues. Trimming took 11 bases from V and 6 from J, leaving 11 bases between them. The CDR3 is CAVGTRNEQFF. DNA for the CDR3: TGTGCCGTGGGGACTCGCAATGAGCAGTTCTTC.

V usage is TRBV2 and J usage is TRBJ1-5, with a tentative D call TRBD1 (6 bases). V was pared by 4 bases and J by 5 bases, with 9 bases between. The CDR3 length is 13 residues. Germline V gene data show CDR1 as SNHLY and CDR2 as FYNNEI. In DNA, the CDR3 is TGTGCCAGCAGTGGAGGACAGTATCAGCCCCAGCATTTT. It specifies CASSGGQYQPQHF.

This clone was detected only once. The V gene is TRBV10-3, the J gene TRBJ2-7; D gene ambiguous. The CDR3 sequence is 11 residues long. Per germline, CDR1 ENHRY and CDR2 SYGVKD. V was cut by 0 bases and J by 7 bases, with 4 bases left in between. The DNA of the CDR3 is TGTGCCATCAGTGAGTCGCGTGAGCAGTACTTC. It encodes CAISESREQYF.

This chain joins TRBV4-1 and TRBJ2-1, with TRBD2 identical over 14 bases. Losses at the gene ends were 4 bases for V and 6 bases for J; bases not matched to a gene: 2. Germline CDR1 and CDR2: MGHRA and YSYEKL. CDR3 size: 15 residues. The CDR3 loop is CASSPGLAGANEQFF. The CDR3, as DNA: TGCGCCAGCAGCCCGGGACTAGCGGGAGCCAATGAGCAGTTCTTC.

CDR3 residues: CASSPLRSRSSSNEQFF. In nucleotides, the CDR3 is TGTGCCAGCTCACCACTCCGCAGTCGTTCTAGCAGCAATGAGCAGTTCTTC. The chain joins TRBV18 to TRBJ2-1, with TRBD2 as a possible D gene (5 bases). Trimming left V 1 base short and J 6 bases short, with 19 bases between. The CDR3 extends over 17 amino acids. CDR1 and CDR2 from the germline V gene are KGHSH and LQKENI.

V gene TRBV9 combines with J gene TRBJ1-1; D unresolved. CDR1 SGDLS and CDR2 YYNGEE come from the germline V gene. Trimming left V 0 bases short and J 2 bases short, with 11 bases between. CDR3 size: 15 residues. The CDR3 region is CASSVGEGLNTEAFF. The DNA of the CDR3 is TGTGCCAGCAGCGTAGGGGAGGGATTAAACACTGAAGCTTTCTTT.

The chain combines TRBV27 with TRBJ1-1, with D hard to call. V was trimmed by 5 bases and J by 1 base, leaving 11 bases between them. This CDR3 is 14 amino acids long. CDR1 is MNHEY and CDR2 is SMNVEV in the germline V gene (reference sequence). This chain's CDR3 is CASSPLLPNTEAFF. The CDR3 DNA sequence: TGTGCCAGCAGTCCCCTACTACCGAACACTGAAGCTTTCTTT.

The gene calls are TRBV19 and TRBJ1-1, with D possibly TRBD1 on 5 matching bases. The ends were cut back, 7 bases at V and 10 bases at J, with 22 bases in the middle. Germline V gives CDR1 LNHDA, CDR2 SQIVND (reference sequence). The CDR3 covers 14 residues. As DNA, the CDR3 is TGTGCCAGTAAGGATTTTAGGGCCAGGGAGGCAGCTTTCTTT. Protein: CASKDFRAREAAFF.

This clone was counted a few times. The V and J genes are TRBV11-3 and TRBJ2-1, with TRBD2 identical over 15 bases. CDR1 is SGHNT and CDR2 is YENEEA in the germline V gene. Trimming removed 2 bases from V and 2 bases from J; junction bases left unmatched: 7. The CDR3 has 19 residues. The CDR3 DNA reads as TGTGCCAGCAGCTTATTCCCTCGGACTAGCGGGAGGGCCTACAATGAGCAGTTCTTC. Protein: CASSLFPRTSGRAYNEQFF. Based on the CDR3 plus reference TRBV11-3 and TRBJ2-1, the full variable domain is EAGVVQSPRYKIIEKKQPVAFWCNPISGHNTLYWYLQNLGQGPELLIRYENEEAVDDSQLPKDRFSAERLKGVDSTLKIQPAELGDSAVYLCASSLFPRTSGRAYNEQFFGPGTRLTVL.

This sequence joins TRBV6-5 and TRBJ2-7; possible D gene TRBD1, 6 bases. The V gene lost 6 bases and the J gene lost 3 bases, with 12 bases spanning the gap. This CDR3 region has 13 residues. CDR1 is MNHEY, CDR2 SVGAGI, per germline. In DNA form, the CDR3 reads TGTGCCAGCAGGCGGACAGATTTCTACGAGCAGTACTTC. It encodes CASRRTDFYEQYF.